This TCR beta chain appears in the sequencing data of a study of blood T cell repertoires in COVID-19. Overall study: The origin of the acute and convalescent COVID-19 samples was the United States, Italy and Spain. T cells, B-cell-depleted T cells, or PBMCs supplied cDNA or gDNA.

Under the authors' procedure: Nucleated cell number was recorded as an estimate derived from reference gene primer amplification. Using immunoSEQ multiplex PCR, the repertoire was profiled, and TCRdb retains in-frame clones only, with some absent. The DNA was the basis for D and trimming; V, J and clone size are from that table. This table holds about 240,000 clones, 80% to 90% found once. Trimming cost V 3 bases and J 0 bases, with 21 bases left between them. The CDR3 extends over 18 amino acids. Germline loops: CDR1 MNHEY, CDR2 SVGEGT. The chain couples TRBV6-2 or TRBV6-3 to TRBJ2-7, with D perhaps TRBD2 (6 bases). The sequenced sample consisted of peripheral blood. This clonotype was sampled from a man aged 60 to 75 with acute or convalescent COVID-19. For the CDR3, the DNA is TGTGCCAGCAGTTATAAGAGCGGACTAACAACTGGCTCCTACGAGCAGTACTTC. Translation: CASSYKSGLTTGSYEQYF.